This T cell receptor beta chain was captured by sequencing in a study of early T cells in non-severe SARS-CoV-2 infection. Across the study: Sequenced material consisted of bulk RNA (from unsorted whole blood), and chains were unpaired. Study-level points and caveats: VDJdb-based annotation leaned toward anti-spike CD8 responses and missed private and CD4 specificities.

Attachment of unique molecular identifiers to individual cDNA molecules was performed. TCRdb independently ran MiXCR on the 5' RACE reads; one entry per CDR3 protein. This sample has 30,000 to 45,000 distinct CDR3 sequences, with over 4.5% found just once. V lost 5 bases, J lost 9 bases, and 8 bases stayed unmatched. Per germline, CDR1 MNHEY and CDR2 SVGEGT. The CDR3 extends over 14 amino acids. As regards this clonotype: The antigen is unknown.

The sequenced sample consisted of whole blood. The chain recombines TRBV6-2 or TRBV6-3 with TRBJ2-1, with 9 nucleotides matching TRBD1. The TCR comes from an adult who was a healthcare worker with PCR-confirmed SARS-CoV-2 infection or an uninfected control (not recorded which). The CDR3 DNA reads TGTGCCAGCAGTCAGACAGGGGGGTCTGGTGAGCAGTTCTTC. Translating it yields CASSQTGGSGEQFF.